These 23 T cell receptor beta chains originate from one sample sequenced in a study of T cell repertoires in cytomegalovirus infection. TCRdb ran MiXCR on the reads and lists one entry per CDR3 protein. The repertoire includes around 490,000 distinct CDR3 sequences, 26% of them detected once, and roughly 13% sits in the top ten. Material: PBMCs. Source of these receptors: a human donor in good health (CMV status not recorded). Some clones in this sample may be carry-over from other donors' samples.

The chain joins TRBV19 to TRBJ1-5, with unresolved D. Trimming took off 5 bases at V and 0 bases at J, with 11 bases between the two ends. Germline CDR1 and CDR2: LNHDA and SQIVND (reference sequence). The CDR3 is 15 residues long. The CDR3 region is CASSVGGISNQPQHF. In nucleotides, the CDR3 is TGTGCCAGTAGTGTCGGAGGGATTAGCAATCAGCCCCAGCATTTT.

The rearrangement uses TRBV12-5 and TRBJ2-1; 7 bases are a match to TRBD2. J lost 10 bases, V lost 2 bases, and 11 bases had no gene match. Germline V lookup: CDR1 LGHNT, CDR2 FRNRAP. CDR3 length: 15 amino acids. CDR3: CASGLYVGGPGEQFF. CDR3 in DNA: TGTGCTAGTGGTTTGTATGTGGGAGGGCCCGGGGAGCAGTTCTTC.

The chain recombines TRBV7-3 with TRBJ2-2; 11 bases agree with TRBD2. The CDR3 covers 16 residues. Trimming at V came to 5 bases and at J to 6 bases, leaving 8 bases not matched to a gene. The germline V gene encodes CDR1 SGHTA and CDR2 FQGTGA. Here the CDR3 reads CASSQTSGRVSGELFF. As DNA, the CDR3 is TGTGCCAGCAGCCAAACTAGCGGGAGAGTTTCCGGGGAGCTGTTTTTT.

This clonotype has just a few counts. This sequence joins TRBV28 and TRBJ2-7; maybe TRBD2 (6 bases). The V gene lost 3 bases and the J gene lost 0 bases, with 9 bases spanning the gap. The CDR3 is 14 amino acids. Germline assignment: CDR1 MDHEN and CDR2 SYDVKM. CDR3 nucleotides: TGTGCCAGCAGTTTCGGGCGGGGCTCCTACGAGCAGTACGTC. Translated: CASSFGRGSYEQYV.

This clonotype was observed a few times. This rearrangement joins TRBV11-3 to TRBJ2-5; 9 bases fit TRBD2. Germline CDR1 reads SGHNT; CDR2 reads YENEEA. CDR3 length: 17 amino acids. The chain's CDR3 is CASQGAGGPGDLETQYF. Here the CDR3 DNA reads TGTGCTTCTCAAGGGGCGGGAGGGCCTGGCGACTTGGAGACCCAGTACTTC.

The genes are TRBV5-1 and TRBJ2-1; 10 nucleotides agree with TRBD2. J gave up 3 bases and V 0 bases, and 3 bases lay outside the gene matches. The CDR3 length is 16 residues. Germline-derived CDR1 and CDR2 are SGHRS and YFSETQ. The CDR3 reads CASSLEGTSVYNEQFF. CDR3 in DNA: TGCGCCAGCAGCTTGGAAGGGACTAGCGTCTACAATGAGCAGTTCTTC.

This clonotype was seen more than once but under ten times. The chain uses TRBV7-8 and TRBJ2-5; 10 bases map to TRBD2. The germline V gene has CDR1 SGHVS and CDR2 FQNEAQ. J lost 3 bases, V lost 1 base, and 8 bases had no gene match. The CDR3 has 17 amino acids. Here the CDR3 reads CASSLGTAGGMKETQYF. CDR3 bases: TGTGCCAGCAGCTTAGGGACAGCGGGAGGGATGAAAGAGACCCAGTACTTC.

Ten or more counts support this clonotype. V and J are TRBV7-2 and TRBJ2-2; 9 bases are a match to TRBD1. Germline trimming cut 4 bases from V and 6 bases from J; bases unmatched to any gene: 3. CDR3 length: 14 residues. Germline V gene sequence: CDR1 SGHTA, CDR2 FQGNSA. CDR3 bases: TGTGCCAGCAGCTGGGGACAGGGTGCCGGGGAGCTGTTTTTT. Amino acids: CASSWGQGAGELFF.

The V call is TRBV7-9, the J call TRBJ2-3, with 8 bases lining up with TRBD2. Germline V lookup: CDR1 SEHNR, CDR2 FQNEAQ (reference sequence). The CDR3 loop spans 16 amino acids. With 5 bases clipped from V and 6 bases from J, the junction kept 13 bases outside the gene matches. The CDR3 loop reads CASSRVLAEGWDTQYF. CDR3 coding DNA: TGTGCCAGCAGCCGGGTACTAGCGGAAGGTTGGGATACGCAGTATTTT.

The chain carries TRBV4-1 and TRBJ2-5; a weak D match, TRBD1 (5 bases). The germline V and J ends were trimmed by 0 bases and 1 base, with 9 bases remaining between them. The CDR3 runs 15 residues. The germline gives CDR1 MGHRA, CDR2 YSYEKL. CDR3 loop: CASSQDGAPQETQYF. CDR3 DNA: TGCGCCAGCAGCCAAGATGGGGCCCCCCAAGAGACCCAGTACTTC.

This clonotype appeared many times. CDR3 nucleotide sequence: TGTGCCAGCACGCTCCGGACTCGAGAGACCCAGTACTTC. Protein: CASTLRTRETQYF. The rearrangement joins TRBV7-2 to TRBJ2-5; tentatively, D is TRBD2 (5 bases). The CDR3 consists of 13 residues. Deletions cut 7 bases from V and 4 bases from J, with 13 bases between. The V gene's germline CDR1 is SGHTA and CDR2 FQGNSA.

This chain uses TRBV19 with TRBJ1-5; 12 bases align to TRBD1. Per the germline V gene, CDR1 is LNHDA and CDR2 is SQIVND (reference sequence). The CDR3 is made up of 16 amino acids. The ends lost 4 bases at V and 6 bases at J; junction bases unmatched: 7. CDR3 DNA: TGTGCCAGTAGTAGGGAAGGGACAGGGGGCTTTCAGCCCCAGCATTTT. This encodes CASSREGTGGFQPQHF.

This chain joins TRBV6-1 and TRBJ1-5, with D hard to call. The ends were cut back, 2 bases at V and 0 bases at J, with 11 bases in the middle. The CDR3 length is 16 residues. Germline V gene data show CDR1 as MNHNS and CDR2 as SASEGT. The CDR3 is CASSEMNWNSNQPQHF. CDR3 DNA sequence: TGTGCCAGCAGTGAAATGAACTGGAATAGCAATCAGCCCCAGCATTTT.

The chain couples TRBV28 to TRBJ1-4; no definite D call. This CDR3 has 16 amino acids. Germline V gene lookup returns CDR1 MDHEN and CDR2 SYDVKM. V was cut by 1 base and J by 1 base, with 10 bases left in between. The CDR3 DNA is TGTGCCAGCAGTTTATATACAGTCCGAACTAATGAAAAACTGTTTTTT. Translating it yields CASSLYTVRTNEKLFF.

The chain's CDR3 is CSARRNGRLADTQYF. DNA for the CDR3: TGCAGTGCTAGACGGAACGGGAGGCTCGCAGATACGCAGTATTTT. V and J are TRBV20-1 and TRBJ2-3, with TRBD2 matching over 7 bases. This CDR3 contains 15 residues. The trim removed 2 bases at V and 4 bases at J, leaving 9 bases unmatched. Germline loops: CDR1 DFQATT, CDR2 SNEGSKA (reference sequence).

Only a few counts were recorded for this clonotype. This rearrangement joins TRBV2 to TRBJ1-6; no firm D call. CDR1 SNHLY and CDR2 FYNNEI come from the germline V gene. The CDR3 is made up of 12 amino acids. V was clipped by 4 bases and J by 9 bases, with 7 bases between them. CDR3 nucleotide sequence: TGTGCCAGCAGTGCCTATCCTTCACCCCTCCACTTT. Protein product: CASSAYPSPLHF.

The J gene is TRBJ2-1, the V gene TRBV4-2; 9 bases agree with TRBD2. The CDR3 has 16 residues. Germline values: CDR1 LGHNA, CDR2 YNFKEQ. Trimming cost V 3 bases and J 3 bases; bases outside gene matches: 6. The CDR3 region is CASSQTLAGSYNEQFF. As DNA, the CDR3 is TGTGCCAGCAGCCAGACGCTAGCGGGAAGCTACAATGAGCAGTTCTTC.

This clonotype was counted between two and nine times. The genes are TRBV7-2 and TRBJ2-1; 10 bases line up with TRBD2. Germline-derived CDR1 and CDR2 are SGHTA and FQGNSA. CDR3 length: 15 residues. After removal of 5 bases from V and 9 bases from J, the junction contained 10 bases not matched to a gene. In nucleotides, the CDR3 is TGTGCCAGCAGCACTCTAGCGGGAGCGGGGGGTGAGCAGTTCTTC. This translates into CASSTLAGAGGEQFF.

In DNA, the CDR3 is TGTGCCAGCATTCTTCCAGCGATCGATGAGCAGTTCTTC. It yields the protein CASILPAIDEQFF. The gene calls are TRBV2 and TRBJ2-1; D remains ambiguous. This CDR3 is built from 13 residues. Germline CDR1 SNHLY, CDR2 FYNNEI. Trimming pared 7 bases from V and 8 bases from J, leaving 15 bases between.

This clonotype has ten or more counts. The chain recombines TRBV7-2 with TRBJ2-5; D is perhaps TRBD1 or TRBD2 (5 bases each). V lost 6 bases and J 5 bases, leaving 13 bases between the germline ends. Germline CDR1 and CDR2: SGHTA and FQGNSA. CDR3 length: 13 residues. The CDR3 spells CASRAGAGETQYF. The CDR3, as DNA: TGTGCCAGCAGGGCCGGGGCCGGCGAGACCCAGTACTTC.

This clonotype was detected only a few times. The chain employs TRBV27 and TRBJ1-4, with D possibly matching TRBD1 (5 bases). The CDR3 runs to 14 residues. Looked up from germline, CDR1 is MNHEY and CDR2 is SMNVEV (reference sequence). Trimming stripped 6 bases from V and 3 bases from J, with 11 bases between. The CDR3 loop reads CASRAQGSNEKLFF. CDR3 nucleotide sequence: TGTGCCAGCAGAGCCCAGGGCTCTAATGAAAAACTGTTTTTT.

The chain recombines TRBV30 with TRBJ1-5; D is ambiguous. This CDR3 region has 13 residues. Trimming took off 2 bases at V and 5 bases at J, with 10 bases between the two ends. Germline values: CDR1 GTSNPN, CDR2 SVGIG (reference sequence). CDR3 DNA sequence: TGTGCCTGGAGTTTCCGGGAGCATCAGCCCCAGCATTTT. Its translation: CAWSFREHQPQHF.

This rearrangement joins TRBV9 to TRBJ1-1, with D possibly being TRBD1 (6 bases). Germline V CDR1 and CDR2: SGDLS, YYNGEE. The ends were cut back, 4 bases at V and 0 bases at J, with 10 bases in the middle. CDR3 length: 14 residues. The CDR3 bases are TGTGCCAGCAGCCTCAGGGACATGAACACTGAAGCTTTCTTT. This sequence encodes CASSLRDMNTEAFF.